This T cell receptor beta chain derives from a study of memory CD4+ T cells and cytomegalovirus serostatus. General study results and limits: Median bootstrapped AUC for CMV status was about 0.94 originally, less than 0.93 US-trained. About 40% of the roughly 160 known CMV-associated TCRbeta sequences appeared in CD4+ memory.

Regarding this clone: Its antigen is undetermined.

Single viable CD3+CD4+CD8-CD45RO+ cells were sorted as the memory CD4+ T cells. Serostatus was set by detecting CMV pp150, pp28, p38, p52 IgG. As handled by the study authors: Out-of-frame sequences were removed, leaving a few million distinct TCRbeta sequences. Clones were sequenced by immunoSEQ multiplex PCR, and TCRdb holds only the in-frame ones, with some missing. That table is the source of V, J and clone size, and D and trimming were worked out from the DNA. The sample yields some 48,000 clones, about three quarters seen once. The CDR3 extends over 15 amino acids. V lost 3 bases to trimming and J lost 7 bases, with 18 bases between them. Germline V gives CDR1 WSHSY, CDR2 SAAADI.

The chain uses TRBV10-2 and TRBJ1-1; no clear D gene. The specimen was memory CD4+ T cells from blood. The TCR sequence derives from an adult in good health and CMV-seronegative. CDR3 sequence: CASSDGYTGVNEAFF. The CDR3 nucleotides read TGCGCCAGCAGTGATGGGTACACGGGAGTAAATGAAGCTTTCTTT.